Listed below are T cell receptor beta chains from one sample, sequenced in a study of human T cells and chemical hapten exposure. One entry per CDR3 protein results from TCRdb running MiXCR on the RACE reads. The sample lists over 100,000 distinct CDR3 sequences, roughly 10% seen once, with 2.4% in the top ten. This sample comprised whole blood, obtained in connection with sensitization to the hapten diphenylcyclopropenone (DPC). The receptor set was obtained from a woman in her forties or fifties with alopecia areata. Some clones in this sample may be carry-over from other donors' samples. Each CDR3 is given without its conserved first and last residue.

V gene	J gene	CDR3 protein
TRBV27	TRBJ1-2	ASSFSQGHVYT
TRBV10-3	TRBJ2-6	ATGTVSSGANVLT
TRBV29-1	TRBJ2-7	SVEGRYEQY
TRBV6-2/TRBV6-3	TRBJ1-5	ASTQGPFHQPQH
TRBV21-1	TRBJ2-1	ASSKLERETSYNEQF
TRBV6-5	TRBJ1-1	ASSYPQASEAF
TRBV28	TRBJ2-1	ASSYVETGGNEQF
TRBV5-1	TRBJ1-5	ASSPGTGESQPQH
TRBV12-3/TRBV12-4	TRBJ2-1	ASSLIAGGLSYNEQF
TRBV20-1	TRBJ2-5	SARAGGKETQY
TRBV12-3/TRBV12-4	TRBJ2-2	ASNLGGTGELF
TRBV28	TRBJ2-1	ASSLTPPNNEQF
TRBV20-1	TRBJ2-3	SAAQGANTDTQY
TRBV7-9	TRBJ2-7	ASSSGLAPTTDEQY
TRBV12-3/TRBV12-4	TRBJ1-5	ASSQNSNQPQH
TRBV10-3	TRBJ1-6	AISGGSYNSPLH
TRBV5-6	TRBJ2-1	ASSPSRDRDNEQF
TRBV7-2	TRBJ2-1	ASSLRAGEQF
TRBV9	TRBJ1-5	ASSVDGNSNQPQH
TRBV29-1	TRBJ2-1	SVELDRDAYNEQF
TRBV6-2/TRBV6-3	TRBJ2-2	ASSRIAEAGELF
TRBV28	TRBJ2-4	ASSLDRGKNIQY
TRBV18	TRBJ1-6	ASSSPGLQNSPLH
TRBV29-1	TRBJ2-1	SVAGRARSYNEQF
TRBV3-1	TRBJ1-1	ASSQVLTVGTEAF
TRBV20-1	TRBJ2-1	SASSQNEQF
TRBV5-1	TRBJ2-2	ASSSGLAGGGTGELF
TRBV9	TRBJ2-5	ASSVEQYQETQY
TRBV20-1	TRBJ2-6	SARAGGSGANVLT
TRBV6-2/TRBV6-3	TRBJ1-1	ASSTTGTEAF
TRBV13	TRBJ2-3	ASSLPSAPGTDTQY
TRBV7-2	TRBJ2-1	ASSLAGTSGSASYNEQF
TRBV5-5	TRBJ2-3	ASSLEGWATDTQY
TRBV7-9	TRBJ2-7	ASSAQGAEQY
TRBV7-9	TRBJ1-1	ASSFALTGAF
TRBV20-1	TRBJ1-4	SEHRVVFEKLF
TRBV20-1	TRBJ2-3	SATPPLVPDTQY
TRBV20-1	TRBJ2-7	SARETGPMEQY
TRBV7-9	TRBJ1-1	ASSLVPEAF
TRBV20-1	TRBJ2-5	SARPREEAGGETQY
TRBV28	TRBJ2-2	ASSLSGTGSTGELF
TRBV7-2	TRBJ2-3	ASAGTGRTDTQY
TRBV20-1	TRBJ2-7	SAFGTRDGYEQY
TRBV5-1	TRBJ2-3	ASSIQAGGAGDTQY